The rows below give T cell receptor beta chains drawn from one sample of a study of shared clonotypes between healthy human individuals. This table comes from immunoSEQ multiplex PCR, and its TCRdb copy is limited to in-frame clones, with some not included. In the table there are some 1.5 million clones, roughly 95% of which are singletons. The sequencing input was naive CD4+ T cells sorted from blood. These receptor sequences come from a man younger than 40 in good health. Both conserved end residues are trimmed from each CDR3.

v_call: TRBV6-6; j_call: TRBJ2-5; cdr3_aa: ASSYSGGLETQY
v_call: TRBV19; j_call: TRBJ2-3; cdr3_aa: ASSDGTSGRGTDTQY
v_call: TRBV28; j_call: TRBJ2-5; cdr3_aa: ASEGVGETQY
v_call: TRBV4-1; j_call: TRBJ1-3; cdr3_aa: ASSQETFRYSGNTIY
v_call: TRBV4-1; j_call: TRBJ1-1; cdr3_aa: ASSQAPGDTEAF
v_call: TRBV7-9; j_call: TRBJ2-1; cdr3_aa: ASSLWDEQF
v_call: TRBV6-6; j_call: TRBJ1-4; cdr3_aa: ASSYFGPGEKLF
v_call: TRBV5-1; j_call: TRBJ1-2; cdr3_aa: ASSLRSVDGYT
v_call: TRBV7-9; j_call: TRBJ2-7; cdr3_aa: ASSLVGAPSYEQY
v_call: TRBV11-2; j_call: TRBJ1-2; cdr3_aa: ASSLTGGIYGYT
v_call: TRBV11-3; j_call: TRBJ2-2; cdr3_aa: ASSLGPLTGELF
v_call: TRBV5-8; j_call: TRBJ2-5; cdr3_aa: ASSLTSETQY
v_call: TRBV20-1; j_call: TRBJ1-1; cdr3_aa: SASGGSPAF
v_call: TRBV10-3; j_call: TRBJ2-3; cdr3_aa: AISEPGTGDTDTQY
v_call: TRBV18; j_call: TRBJ2-7; cdr3_aa: ASSQGSYEQY
v_call: TRBV27; j_call: TRBJ2-1; cdr3_aa: ASSSLGEQF
v_call: TRBV30; j_call: TRBJ1-5; cdr3_aa: AWSSPGGQGASNQPQH
v_call: TRBV28; j_call: TRBJ1-1; cdr3_aa: ASSFGEAF
v_call: TRBV7-2; j_call: TRBJ2-7; cdr3_aa: ASNPLSPGHPSHEQY
v_call: TRBV11-2; j_call: TRBJ2-7; cdr3_aa: ASRRGQGVPYEQY
v_call: TRBV19; j_call: TRBJ2-7; cdr3_aa: ASSMWEGTFYEQY
v_call: TRBV28; j_call: TRBJ2-7; cdr3_aa: ASSSPPSWQDSYEQY
v_call: TRBV2; j_call: TRBJ2-2; cdr3_aa: ASSERASGGLTGELF
v_call: TRBV9; j_call: TRBJ2-3; cdr3_aa: ASSVEAGQPTDTQY
v_call: TRBV27; j_call: TRBJ2-3; cdr3_aa: ASSFLDRVTDTQY
v_call: TRBV7-2; j_call: TRBJ2-3; cdr3_aa: ASTSGGSASDTQY
v_call: TRBV27; j_call: TRBJ2-7; cdr3_aa: ASSFALEQY
v_call: TRBV14; j_call: TRBJ1-1; cdr3_aa: ASSPLGILEAF
v_call: TRBV18; j_call: TRBJ2-7; cdr3_aa: ASSHGTGYEQY
v_call: TRBV2; j_call: TRBJ2-7; cdr3_aa: ASNQGYSYEQY
v_call: TRBV9; j_call: TRBJ2-2; cdr3_aa: ASSVGVRGTGELF
v_call: TRBV27; j_call: TRBJ2-2; cdr3_aa: ASSLERTGELF
v_call: TRBV28; j_call: TRBJ1-3; cdr3_aa: ASWAGNTIY
v_call: TRBV7-2; j_call: TRBJ2-4; cdr3_aa: ASSLAFGLAGQPGKNIQY
v_call: TRBV2; j_call: TRBJ2-2; cdr3_aa: ASSPPVGGSTGELF
v_call: TRBV28; j_call: TRBJ1-2; cdr3_aa: ASSTSGNYGYT
v_call: TRBV19; j_call: TRBJ2-1; cdr3_aa: ASSSKGGSSYNEQF
v_call: TRBV28; j_call: TRBJ1-1; cdr3_aa: ASSPRQMNTEAF